This passage covers 10 T cell receptor beta chains from one sample sequenced in a study of glioma-infiltrating T cells after dendritic cell vaccination. Method: immunoSEQ multiplex PCR; TCRdb's copy keeps in-frame clones and lacks some. Of tens of thousands of clones in the sample, 87% were seen once. The time point: after dendritic cell vaccination, including at tumor progression/relapse. The specimen comprised blood, sampled after dendritic cell vaccination. The receptors stem from a human donor with glioblastoma.

J is TRBJ2-2 and V is TRBV19; 8 positions match TRBD2. Germline values: CDR1 LNHDA, CDR2 SQIVND (reference sequence). V was clipped by 0 bases and J by 4 bases; unmatched bases: 7. The CDR3 runs to 17 residues. The chain's CDR3 is CASSIDREGWATGELFF. CDR3 coding DNA: TGTGCCAGTAGTATAGATCGGGAGGGGTGGGCCACCGGGGAGCTGTTTTTT.

In its sample, this clone was seen once. V and J are TRBV2 and TRBJ2-1; the match to TRBD2 covers 12 bases. CDR1 is SNHLY and CDR2 is FYNNEI in the germline V gene. The CDR3 covers 15 residues. V lost 4 bases and J lost 5; bases outside the gene matches: 3. CDR3 nucleotide sequence: TGTGCCAGCAGTGGGACTAGCGGGACGGACAATGAGCAGTTCTTC. Encoded protein: CASSGTSGTDNEQFF.

The chain recombines TRBV19 with TRBJ1-6; TRBD1 aligns across 10 bases. V lost 9 bases, J lost 7 bases, and 9 bases stayed unmatched. The germline V gene encodes CDR1 LNHDA and CDR2 SQIVND (reference sequence). The CDR3 length is 15 residues. CDR3 residues: CASSRPGQGNSPLHF. Here the CDR3 DNA reads TGTGCCAGCTCTAGACCGGGACAGGGGAATTCACCCCTCCACTTT.

The rearrangement joins TRBV27 to TRBJ2-7; TRBD2 aligns across 8 bases. The CDR3 runs 15 residues. Losses at the gene ends were 2 bases for V and 0 bases for J; bases not matched to a gene: 3. Germline V gives CDR1 MNHEY, CDR2 SMNVEV (reference sequence). For the CDR3, the DNA is TGTGCCAGCAGTTTACGGGGGACTAGCTCCTACGAGCAGTACTTC. This translates into CASSLRGTSSYEQYF.

The chain uses TRBV4-1 and TRBJ2-3; TRBD2 might be the D (5 bases). Germline V gene lookup returns CDR1 MGHRA and CDR2 YSYEKL. The CDR3 runs to 15 residues. V lost 2 bases, J lost 4 bases, and 13 bases lay in between. CDR3 DNA sequence: TGCGCCAGCAGCCAACCCGCTCGGGGTTCAGATACGCAGTATTTT. Protein product: CASSQPARGSDTQYF.

The rearrangement joins TRBV4-1 to TRBJ1-6; D perhaps matches TRBD1 (5 bases). Germline CDR1 and CDR2: MGHRA and YSYEKL. With 0 bases removed from V and 9 bases from J, the gap between germline ends came to 15 bases. The CDR3 is made up of 16 amino acids. The CDR3 is CASSQDSSGSRSPLHF. The CDR3 bases are TGCGCCAGCAGCCAAGATAGTTCAGGGTCGCGTTCACCCCTCCACTTT.

The V gene is TRBV25-1, the J gene TRBJ1-1; D is possibly TRBD1 (6 bases). Germline V gives CDR1 MGHDK, CDR2 SYGVNS. The CDR3 is made up of 15 amino acids. V shed 3 bases and J shed 0 bases, with 11 bases lying between them. The DNA of the CDR3 is TGTGCCAGCAGTGACCCGACAGGAATGAACACTGAAGCTTTCTTT. Encoded protein: CASSDPTGMNTEAFF.

The CDR3 spells CASSLGLAGRGTGELFF. The CDR3 nucleotides read TGTGCCAGCAGCTTGGGTCTAGCGGGAAGGGGGACCGGGGAGCTGTTTTTT. The chain uses TRBV11-3 and TRBJ2-2, with 9 bases lining up with TRBD2. From germline, CDR1 is SGHNT and CDR2 YENEEA. The CDR3 consists of 17 residues. Unmatched junction bases numbered 10, after V lost 3 bases and J lost 5 bases.

The chain has TRBV5-1 and TRBJ1-3; maybe TRBD1 (6 bases). CDR1 SGHRS and CDR2 YFSETQ come from the germline V gene. The CDR3 totals 17 residues. V gave up 4 bases and J gave up 2 bases, with 19 bases separating them. The CDR3 sequence: CASSAGPQGQAGNTIYF. The CDR3 DNA sequence: TGCGCCAGCAGCGCGGGTCCCCAGGGGCAGGCTGGAAACACCATATATTTT.

The chain combines TRBV7-9 with TRBJ2-3; tentative D call: TRBD1 (6 bases). The length of the CDR3 is 13 residues. Looked up from germline, CDR1 is SEHNR and CDR2 is FQNEAQ (reference sequence). Trimming cost V 5 bases and J 5 bases, with 11 bases left between them. This chain's CDR3 is CASSREGVDTQYF. The CDR3 DNA sequence: TGTGCCAGCAGCCGAGAGGGGGTAGATACGCAGTATTTT.